This TCR beta chain was documented in a study of T cell changes during pregnancy in multiple sclerosis (dated by TCRdb to the late 2010s). About the full investigation: In women with multiple sclerosis, the researchers looked at how the T cell repertoire shifted as pregnancy progressed.

Library preparation used the immunoSEQ multiplex PCR assay. TCRdb holds this immuneACCESS table with in-frame rearrangements only. Some clones are missing; in checked studies, unresolved V genes explain under half, and the rest has no known cause. For this sample there are about 41,000 clones; about 94% appear just once. The leading ten clones occupy approximately 8.7% of the sample. A word on this clone: The antigen it binds to is not known. Base qualities are missing; no much larger clone stands one base away.

In the germline V gene, CDR1 corresponds to SQVTM and CDR2 to ANQGSEA. The CDR3 starts with the cysteine, ends with the phenylalanine, and has 15 residues. Of all the DNA, just the CDR3 is kept, 45 bases in frame from base 1. V and J are truncated by 0 bases and 2 bases respectively, leaving an intervening sequence of 13 bases. This TCR was sampled from a female donor with multiple sclerosis, enrolled in a pregnancy study. The sequence joins TRBV29-1 to TRBJ1-1, with a tentative D gene TRBD1 over 6 matching bases. The sequenced sample was CD8+ T cells from peripheral blood mononuclear cells, obtained in the third trimester of pregnancy. The DNA sequence reads TGCAGCGTTGAAGATAGAGGGACATCCAACACTGAAGCTTTCTTT. Protein translation: CSVEDRGTSNTEAFF.